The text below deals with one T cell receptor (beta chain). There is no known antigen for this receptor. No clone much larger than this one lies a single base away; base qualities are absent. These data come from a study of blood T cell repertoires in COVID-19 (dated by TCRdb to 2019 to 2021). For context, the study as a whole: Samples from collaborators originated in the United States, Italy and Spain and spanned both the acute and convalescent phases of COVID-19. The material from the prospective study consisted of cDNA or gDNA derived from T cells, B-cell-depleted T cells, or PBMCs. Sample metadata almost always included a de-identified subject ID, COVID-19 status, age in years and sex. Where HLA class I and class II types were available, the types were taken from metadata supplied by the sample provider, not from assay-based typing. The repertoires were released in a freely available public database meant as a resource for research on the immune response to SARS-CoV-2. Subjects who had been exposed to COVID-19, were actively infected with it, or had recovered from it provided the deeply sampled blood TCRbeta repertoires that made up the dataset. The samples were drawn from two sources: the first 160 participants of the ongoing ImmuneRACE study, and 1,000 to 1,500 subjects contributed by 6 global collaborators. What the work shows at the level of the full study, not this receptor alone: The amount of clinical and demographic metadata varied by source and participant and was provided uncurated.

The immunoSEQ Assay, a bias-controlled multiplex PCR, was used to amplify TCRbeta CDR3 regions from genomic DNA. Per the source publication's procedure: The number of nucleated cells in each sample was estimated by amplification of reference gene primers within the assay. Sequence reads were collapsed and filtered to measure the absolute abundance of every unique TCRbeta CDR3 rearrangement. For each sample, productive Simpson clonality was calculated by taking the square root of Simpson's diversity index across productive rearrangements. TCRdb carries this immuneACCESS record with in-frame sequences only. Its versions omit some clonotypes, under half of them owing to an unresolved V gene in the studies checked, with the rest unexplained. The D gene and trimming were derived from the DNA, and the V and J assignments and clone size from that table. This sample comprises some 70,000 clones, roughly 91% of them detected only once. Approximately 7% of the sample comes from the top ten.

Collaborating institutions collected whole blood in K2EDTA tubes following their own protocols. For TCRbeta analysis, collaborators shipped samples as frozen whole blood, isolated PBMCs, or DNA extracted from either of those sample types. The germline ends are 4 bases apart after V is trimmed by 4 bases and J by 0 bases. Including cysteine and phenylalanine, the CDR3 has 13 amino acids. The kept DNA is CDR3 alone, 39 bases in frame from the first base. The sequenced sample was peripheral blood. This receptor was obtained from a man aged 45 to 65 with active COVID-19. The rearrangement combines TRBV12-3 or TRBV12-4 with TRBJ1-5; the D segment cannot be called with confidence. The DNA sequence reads TGTGCCAGCAGTTACAGTAGCAATCAGCCCCAGCATTTT. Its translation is CASSYSSNQPQHF.